The entry below gives a single T cell receptor (beta chain) sequence along with its context. The antigen is unknown. The data stem from a study of a mutant IDH1 vaccine in newly diagnosed glioma. V was shortened by 10 bases and J by 8 bases, with 20 bases between the two germline ends. Germline CDR1 and CDR2: SNHLY and FYNNEI. CDR3 length: 14 amino acids. As for time point: week 11, during vaccination. In every dose of vaccine, 300 ug of mutant IDH1 20-mer peptide was given alongside topical imiquimod. Clones were read by immunoSEQ multiplex PCR, and TCRdb kept only the in-frame ones, dropping some. Here the sample spans about 40,000 clones, about 80% being singletons.

The material sequenced was peripheral blood mononuclear cells (PBMCs), taken from a glioma patient whose treatment included an IDH1 peptide vaccine. V usage is TRBV2 and J usage is TRBJ1-4; weak D call: TRBD1 (6 bases). The TCR was taken from a woman aged 25 to 39 with glioma. Some clones in this sample may be carry-over from other donors' samples. The CDR3 is CATRFSGAWEKLFF. The DNA for the CDR3 is TGTGCCACCCGGTTCTCGGGGGCGTGGGAAAAACTGTTTTTT.